The 22 T cell receptor beta chains presented below share a single source sample, sequenced in a study of Ad26.COV2.S vaccination and SARS-CoV-2 variants. Libraries were prepared by immunoSEQ multiplex PCR; TCRdb keeps only in-frame clonotypes and omits some of them. The sample has around 250,000 clones, roughly nine tenths seen once; the top ten hold about 2.7%. Stated treatment: around 19 received Ad26.COV2.S at low or high dose, single or two shots; several received placebo; per-sample allocation not given. Material that was analyzed had been drawn on day 63 after the first vaccine or placebo injection. The sequencing here drew on peripheral blood, taken in a trial of Ad26.COV2.S vaccine versus placebo. The receptors were gathered from a person aged 18-60 years who received the Ad26.COV2.S COVID-19 vaccine or a placebo.

The table lists this clone with a count of one. The CDR3 region is CASSQTDTYNEQFF. The DNA for the CDR3 is TGCGCCAGCAGCCAGACGGACACCTACAATGAGCAGTTCTTC. The chain recombines TRBV4-3 with TRBJ2-1, with D tentatively TRBD1 (5 bases). V was cut by 3 bases and J by 2 bases, with 8 bases left in between. Germline CDR1 LGHNA, CDR2 YSLEER. The CDR3 runs 14 residues.

The gene calls are TRBV21-1 and TRBJ2-1; TRBD1 is taken as the D call from the table, unchecked against the DNA. TRBV21-1 is designated a pseudogene. This CDR3 spans 13 amino acids. DNA for the CDR3: TGTGCTAGCACTAAGGAGGGGGCCTATGAGCAGTTCTTC. This gives the protein CASTKEGAYEQFF.

The chain carries TRBV7-6 and TRBJ2-7; TRBD2 aligns across 13 bases. From germline, CDR1 is SGHVS and CDR2 FNYEAQ. V shed 2 bases, J shed 7 bases, and the junction held 8 bases outside the gene matches. This CDR3 region has 16 residues. This CDR3 is CASSLNGGLAGVEQYF. CDR3 DNA: TGTGCCAGCAGCTTAAATGGCGGACTAGCGGGGGTTGAGCAGTACTTC.

This clone appeared once. The chain combines TRBV11-2 with TRBJ1-2; no definite D call. The V and J ends lost 6 bases and 2 bases respectively, with 10 bases between them. The CDR3 is 13 amino acids. Germline V lookup: CDR1 SGHAT, CDR2 FQNNGV. The CDR3, as DNA: TGTGCCAGCAGACCGGACCTAAACTATGGCTACACCTTC. Translated, it gives CASRPDLNYGYTF.

The gene calls are TRBV6-2 or TRBV6-3 and TRBJ1-5; a possible D gene is TRBD1 (6 bases). V lost 4 bases and J lost 7, with 17 bases in between. Germline V CDR1 and CDR2: MNHEY, SVGEGT. The CDR3 spans 15 residues. In nucleotides, the CDR3 is TGTGCCAGCAGTTTAGTTGGGGGGGCATGGCAGCCCCAGCATTTT. It codes for CASSLVGGAWQPQHF.

The chain has TRBV6-6 and TRBJ2-3; 14 bases agree with TRBD2. Germline lookup yields CDR1 MNHNY and CDR2 SVGAGI (reference sequence). The CDR3 contains 16 residues. Trimming removed 2 bases from V and 4 bases from J; junction bases left unmatched: 2. The CDR3: CASSYVGLAGADTQYF. Written as DNA, the CDR3 is TGTGCCAGCAGTTACGTGGGACTAGCGGGGGCAGATACGCAGTATTTT.

This clone was found a few times. The J gene is TRBJ2-4, the V gene TRBV10-3, with TRBD1 identical over 8 bases. The CDR3 has 16 amino acids. Germline V gene data show CDR1 as ENHRY and CDR2 as SYGVKD. The junction had 5 bases not matched to a gene; V was cut back by 3 bases and J by 1 base. The DNA for the CDR3 is TGTGCCATCAGTGAAATGACAGGGGAGGCCAAAAACATTCAGTACTTC. Amino acid sequence: CAISEMTGEAKNIQYF.

The CDR3 DNA is TGCAGCGTTGTATCTGGGCAGACTGAAGCTTTCTTT. Translated: CSVVSGQTEAFF. The chain employs TRBV29-1 and TRBJ1-1; D uncertain. Trimming removed 4 bases from V and 5 bases from J, with 11 bases in between. The V gene's germline CDR1 is SQVTM and CDR2 ANQGSEA. CDR3 length: 12 residues.

The V and J genes are TRBV30 and TRBJ2-7, with 8 bases fitting TRBD1. This CDR3 spans 13 amino acids. V was pared by 2 bases and J by 4 bases, with 4 bases of the junction left unmatched. The germline gives CDR1 GTSNPN, CDR2 SVGIG (reference sequence). CDR3 loop: CAWSKNRGYEQYV. In nucleotides, the CDR3 is TGTGCCTGGAGTAAGAACAGGGGGTACGAGCAGTACGTC.

This chain links TRBV6-4 with TRBJ1-1; D perhaps matches TRBD1 (5 bases). V lost 2 bases and J lost 4, with 29 bases in between. CDR1 and CDR2 from the germline V gene are MRHNA and SNTAGT. The CDR3 is 20 residues long. CDR3 in DNA: TGTGCCAGCAGTGACCGAGGGACCCGGTTCGGAGACTCTCTGAGCACTGAAGCTTTCTTT. It specifies CASSDRGTRFGDSLSTEAFF.

For the CDR3, the DNA is TGTGCCAGCAGTGAAGCGAGGGACACTGAAGCTTTCTTT. It is translated as CASSEARDTEAFF. The chain combines TRBV6-1 with TRBJ1-1, with D unclear. The germline V gene encodes CDR1 MNHNS and CDR2 SASEGT. V was pared by 0 bases and J by 3 bases, with 5 bases between. The CDR3 covers 13 residues.

The rearrangement uses TRBV4-2 and TRBJ2-1; no definite D call. V lost 4 bases and J lost 11, with 9 bases in between. The germline V gene encodes CDR1 LGHNA and CDR2 YNFKEQ. This CDR3 contains 11 residues. CDR3 sequence: CASSRGGKQFF. CDR3 nucleotide sequence: TGTGCCAGCAGCCGAGGTGGAAAGCAGTTCTTC.

The rearrangement links TRBV18 to TRBJ2-3; D call uncertain. The CDR3 is made up of 14 amino acids. Trimming pared 6 bases from V and 4 bases from J, leaving 14 bases between. Looked up from germline, CDR1 is KGHSH and CDR2 is LQKENI. The CDR3 loop reads CASSPGRSADTQYF. The CDR3, as DNA: TGTGCCAGCTCCCCGGGCAGGAGTGCAGATACGCAGTATTTT.

This clone was counted only a few times. The chain joins TRBV21-1 to TRBJ2-7; the D segment call TRBD2 is taken from the table without a DNA check. TRBV21-1 has pseudogene status. This CDR3 region has 14 residues. CDR3 nucleotide sequence: TGTGCCAGCATAGCGGGAGGTAGCTCCTACGAGCAGTACGTC. Translated, it gives CASIAGGSSYEQYV.

This chain links TRBV7-9 with TRBJ2-5; D gene unclear. The CDR3 is made up of 14 amino acids. Trimming pared 5 bases from V and 5 bases from J, leaving 15 bases between. The V gene's germline CDR1 is SEHNR and CDR2 FQNEAQ (reference sequence). The CDR3 region is CASSPRWVEETQYF. CDR3 DNA sequence: TGTGCCAGCAGCCCGAGGTGGGTTGAGGAGACCCAGTACTTC. Variable domain in full (rest from reference TRBV7-9 and TRBJ2-5): DTGVSQNPRHKITKRGQNVTFRCDPISEHNRLYWYRQTLGQGPEFLTYFQNEAQLEKSRLLSDRFSAERPKGSFSTLEIQRTEQGDSAMYLCASSPRWVEETQYFGPGTRLLVL.

The V call is TRBV5-1, the J call TRBJ2-7; TRBD1 or TRBD2 may be the D gene (6 bases each). Trimming cost V 1 base and J 6 bases, with 11 bases left between them. The CDR3 is 13 amino acids. The V gene's germline CDR1 is SGHRS and CDR2 YFSETQ. The CDR3 coding sequence is TGCGCCAGCAGCTTGAGCTGGGGGGCCGAGCAGTACTTC. This encodes CASSLSWGAEQYF.

V and J are TRBV6-5 and TRBJ1-2; 8 nucleotides align to TRBD1. The CDR3 spans 13 residues. CDR1 and CDR2 (germline): MNHEY, SVGAGI. V lost 5 bases and J lost 3; bases outside the gene matches: 2. Here the CDR3 DNA reads TGTGCCAGCAGTCTGACAGGGGACTATGGCTACACCTTC. As protein: CASSLTGDYGYTF.

The rearrangement links TRBV11-2 to TRBJ2-1; TRBD1 matches at 7 bases. Germline CDR1 SGHAT, CDR2 FQNNGV. Trimming took 8 bases from V and 0 from J; bases not matched to a gene: 16. This CDR3 has 18 residues. The CDR3 sequence: CASLSFHIQGSSYNEQFF. The CDR3 nucleotides are TGTGCCAGCTTAAGCTTCCATATACAGGGGAGCTCCTACAATGAGCAGTTCTTC.

This clone was found a few times. The V and J genes are TRBV20-1 and TRBJ1-5; D might be TRBD1 (6 bases). Trimming left V 4 bases short and J 6 bases short, with 19 bases between. CDR1 is DFQATT and CDR2 is SNEGSKA in the germline V gene (reference sequence). This CDR3 is built from 15 residues. CDR3 protein: CSANEGRGGGQPQHF. CDR3 bases: TGCAGTGCTAATGAGGGACGGGGGGGCGGTCAGCCCCAGCATTTT.

The J gene is TRBJ2-7, the V gene TRBV2, with D possibly being TRBD1 (5 bases). The germline V gene encodes CDR1 SNHLY and CDR2 FYNNEI. V lost 8 bases and J lost 0, with 14 bases in between. This CDR3 has 14 residues. The CDR3 nucleotides read TGTGCCAGCGGGTCGGACACTGGCTCCTACGAGCAGTACGTC. Its protein product is CASGSDTGSYEQYV.

V gene TRBV25-1 combines with J gene TRBJ2-1, with TRBD2 matching 11 bases. Germline assignment: CDR1 MGHDK and CDR2 SYGVNS. J lost 9 bases, V lost 11 bases, and 6 bases had no gene match. This CDR3 region has 12 residues. CDR3 nucleotide sequence: TGTGCCTCACAGACTAGCGGGGCTGAGCAGTTCTTC. It specifies CASQTSGAEQFF.

The gene calls are TRBV11-3 and TRBJ2-3, with TRBD2 matching over 9 bases. CDR1 is SGHNT, CDR2 YENEEA, per germline. V was clipped by 2 bases and J by 2 bases; unmatched bases: 5. This CDR3 has 16 amino acids. The CDR3 reads CASSLYSGGITDTQYF. The CDR3 DNA is TGTGCCAGCAGCTTATATAGCGGGGGTATCACAGATACGCAGTATTTT.